The T cell receptor (beta chain) under discussion was sequenced for a study of blood T cell repertoires in COVID-19. This clone was seen only a few times. As originally analysed: Amplification of reference gene primers provided the estimated nucleated cell counts. The method was immunoSEQ multiplex PCR; TCRdb's version includes in-frame clones alone and lacks a portion of them. The V and J calls and the clone size are those of that table, but D and trimming were determined from the DNA. Here the sample spans about 38,000 clones, about 91% being singletons. The specimen sequenced was peripheral blood. The clonotype was recovered from a human donor in a cohort sampled during active COVID-19.

CDR3 residues: CASRAGFEGEQFF. Here the CDR3 DNA reads TGTGCCAGCAGGGCAGGGTTCGAAGGTGAGCAGTTCTTC. The gene calls are TRBV5-6 and TRBJ2-1, with D possibly TRBD1 on 5 matching bases. V was clipped by 5 bases and J by 9 bases, with 15 bases between them. This CDR3 has 13 residues. Germline CDR1 reads SGHDT; CDR2 reads YYEEEE.